The present entry profiles one TCR beta chain with its context. Its specificity is not known. This specimen belongs to a study of cytomegalovirus exposure and HLA in healthy donors. Broader study findings: Overall, under 200 TCR beta chains were annotated as cytomegalovirus-associated. Later, an analysis showed that TCR beta chains associated with HLA were more clonally expanded than others that were equally common.

Primers included in the PCR were 60 Vbeta and 13 Jbeta primers. Original processing methods: The authors later counted about 80 million unique TCR beta chains, roughly 11 million of them shared. The table came from immunoSEQ multiplex PCR; TCRdb's copy has only in-frame clones and leaves some out. The D gene and trimming were derived from the DNA, and the V and J assignments and clone size from that table. This table holds over 150,000 clones, more than 75% found once. J gave up 4 bases and V 7 bases, and 12 bases lay outside the gene matches. The CDR3 sequence is 15 residues long. Germline V gives CDR1 MDHEN, CDR2 SYDVKM.

The sequence came from a girl aged 10-17 years in good health and CMV-seropositive. The chain employs TRBV28 and TRBJ1-1; 7 bases align to TRBD1. The material sequenced was PBMCs. The CDR3 sequence: CASKVGDRERTEAFF. Written as DNA, the CDR3 is TGTGCCAGCAAGGTTGGCGACAGGGAGCGCACTGAAGCTTTCTTT. The whole variable domain, filled in from reference TRBV28 and TRBJ1-1, reads DVKVTQSSRYLVKRTGEKVFLECVQDMDHENMFWYRQDPGLGLRLIYFSYDVKMKEKGDIPEGYSVSREKKERFSLILESASTNQTSMYLCASKVGDRERTEAFFGQGTRLTVV.